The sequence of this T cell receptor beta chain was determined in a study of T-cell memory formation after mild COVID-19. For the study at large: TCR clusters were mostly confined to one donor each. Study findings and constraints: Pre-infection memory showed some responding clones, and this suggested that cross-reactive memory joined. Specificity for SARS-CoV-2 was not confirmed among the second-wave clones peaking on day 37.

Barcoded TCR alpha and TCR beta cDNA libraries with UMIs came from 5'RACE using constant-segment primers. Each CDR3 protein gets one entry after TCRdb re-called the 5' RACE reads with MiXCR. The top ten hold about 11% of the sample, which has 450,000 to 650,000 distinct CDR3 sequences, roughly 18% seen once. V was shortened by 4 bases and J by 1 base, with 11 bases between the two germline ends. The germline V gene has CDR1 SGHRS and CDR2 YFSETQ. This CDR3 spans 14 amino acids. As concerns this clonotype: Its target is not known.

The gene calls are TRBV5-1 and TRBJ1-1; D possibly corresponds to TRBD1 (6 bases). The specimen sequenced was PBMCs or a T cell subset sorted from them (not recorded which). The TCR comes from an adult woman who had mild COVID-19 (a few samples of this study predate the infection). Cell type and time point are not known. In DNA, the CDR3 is TGCGCCAGCAGCCCGGACAGTTCGAACACTGAAGCTTTCTTT. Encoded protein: CASSPDSSNTEAFF.